This paragraph reports one T cell receptor beta chain. This record belongs to a study of control samples from healthy donors and cancer patients. Sequencing used immunoSEQ multiplex PCR; TCRdb keeps in-frame clones, though not all of them. The table lists 60,000 to 75,000 clones, about 87% of them singletons. J was trimmed by 4 bases and V by 2 bases; bases with no gene match: 11. CDR3 length equals 18 residues. The germline CDR1 and CDR2 sequences are LGHNA and YNFKEQ. Sequenced: PBMCs. The clonotype comes from a woman in her forties or fifties with head and neck cancer. V is TRBV4-2 and J is TRBJ1-2; TRBD1 matches at 12 bases. CDR3 coding DNA: TGTGCCAGCAGCCAATCTCCGGGACAGGGGGCAGGGGGCTATGGCTACACCTTC. It encodes CASSQSPGQGAGGYGYTF.